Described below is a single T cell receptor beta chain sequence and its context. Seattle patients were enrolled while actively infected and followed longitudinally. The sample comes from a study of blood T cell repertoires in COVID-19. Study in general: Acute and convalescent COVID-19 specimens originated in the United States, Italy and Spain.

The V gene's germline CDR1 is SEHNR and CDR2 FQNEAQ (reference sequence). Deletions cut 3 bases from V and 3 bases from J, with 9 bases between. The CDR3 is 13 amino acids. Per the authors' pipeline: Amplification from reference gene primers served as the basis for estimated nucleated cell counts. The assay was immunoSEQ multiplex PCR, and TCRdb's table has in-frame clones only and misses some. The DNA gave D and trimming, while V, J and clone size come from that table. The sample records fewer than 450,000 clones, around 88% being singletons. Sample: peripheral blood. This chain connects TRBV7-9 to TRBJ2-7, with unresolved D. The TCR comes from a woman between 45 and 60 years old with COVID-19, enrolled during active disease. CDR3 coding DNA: TGTGCCAGCAGCTTGCAGGCAGGCTACGAGCAGTACTTC. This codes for CASSLQAGYEQYF.